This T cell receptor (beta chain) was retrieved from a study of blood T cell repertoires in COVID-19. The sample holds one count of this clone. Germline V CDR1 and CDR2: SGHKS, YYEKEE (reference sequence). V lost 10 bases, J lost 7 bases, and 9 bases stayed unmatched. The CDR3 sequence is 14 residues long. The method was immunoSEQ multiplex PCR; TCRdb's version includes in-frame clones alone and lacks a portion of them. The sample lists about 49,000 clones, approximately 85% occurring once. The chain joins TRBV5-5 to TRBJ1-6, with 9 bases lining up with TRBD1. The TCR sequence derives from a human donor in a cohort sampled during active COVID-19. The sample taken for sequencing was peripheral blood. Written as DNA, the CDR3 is TGTGCCCTTGGGTTAACAGGGGGCAATTCACCCCTCCACTTT. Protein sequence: CALGLTGGNSPLHF.